This T cell receptor (beta chain) came from a study of blood T cells in healthy people across ages. Alongside a J-beta primer mix, a sample-barcoded 5' primer served in a second PCR lasting roughly 7 to 11 cycles. The study obtained at least 2.5 million CDR3-containing paired-end reads from every sample. TCRdb re-called the 5' RACE reads with MiXCR, one entry per CDR3 protein. Here the sample spans about 1.5 million distinct CDR3 sequences, 42% being singletons. The study, taken as a whole, reports: Among long-lived donors, naive CD4+ cells were more numerous and diversity higher than in aged donors.

Germline CDR1 SGHVS, CDR2 FQNEAQ. The length of the CDR3 is 16 residues. Trimming removed 3 bases from V and 1 base from J, with 15 bases in between. About this clonotype itself: What it binds is not known.

The chain is built from TRBV7-8 and TRBJ2-5, with D possibly matching TRBD1 (5 bases). The sequence was collected from a woman under 30 in good health. The sequencing sample was made of blood. The CDR3 reads CASSFRVDSSQETQYF. In DNA form, the CDR3 reads TGTGCCAGCAGCTTTCGGGTCGACAGCTCCCAAGAGACCCAGTACTTC.